What follows describes a single T cell receptor (beta chain). These data come from a study of T cell changes during pregnancy in multiple sclerosis. The germline V gene encodes CDR1 MNHEY and CDR2 SVGAGI. The CDR3 is made up of 15 amino acids. Losses at the gene ends were 5 bases for V and 0 bases for J; bases not matched to a gene: 6. Assay: immunoSEQ multiplex PCR; the TCRdb copy retains only in-frame clones and omits some. The sample carries approximately 41,000 clones, approximately 91% recorded once. Sequencing was done on a sample of PBMCs (not recorded whether the cells were cultured). V is TRBV6-5 and J is TRBJ2-5, with 7 positions matching TRBD1. The receptor was derived from a female donor with multiple sclerosis, enrolled in a pregnancy study. The CDR3 protein is CASSPWTGNQETQYF. For the CDR3, the DNA is TGTGCCAGCAGTCCGTGGACAGGTAACCAAGAGACCCAGTACTTC.